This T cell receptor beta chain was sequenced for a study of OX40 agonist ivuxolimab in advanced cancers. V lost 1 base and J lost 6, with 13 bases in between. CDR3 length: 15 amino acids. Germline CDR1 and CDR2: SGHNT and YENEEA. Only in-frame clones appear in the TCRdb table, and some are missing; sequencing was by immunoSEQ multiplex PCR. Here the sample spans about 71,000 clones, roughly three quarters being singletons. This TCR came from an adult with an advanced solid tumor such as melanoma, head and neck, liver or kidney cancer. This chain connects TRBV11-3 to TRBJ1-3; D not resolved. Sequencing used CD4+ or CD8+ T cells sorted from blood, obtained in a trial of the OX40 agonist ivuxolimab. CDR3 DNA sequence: TGTGCCAGCAGCTTAGCAGGCGCGACTTTAAACACCATATATTTT. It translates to CASSLAGATLNTIYF.